This note documents a single T cell receptor (beta chain) sequence. Its specificity is unknown. The study ran its PCR with 60 Vbeta and 13 Jbeta primers. Measured with immunoSEQ multiplex PCR; TCRdb has only the in-frame clones, and not every one. In the table there are some 110,000 clones, roughly 72% of which are singletons. The data were taken from a study of cytomegalovirus exposure and HLA in healthy donors. Study observations and caveats: An analysis done earlier found most TCR beta V segments productive about 87% or about 30% of the time.

The CDR3 runs to 13 residues. CDR1 is ENHRY, CDR2 SYGVKD, per germline. The V gene lost 4 bases and the J gene lost 5 bases, with 11 bases spanning the gap. The sequence derives from a woman aged 18-29 years in good health and CMV-seropositive. This chain connects TRBV10-3 to TRBJ1-1; D might be TRBD1 (5 bases). Input material: PBMCs. The CDR3, as DNA: TGTGCCATCAGTGCTCCGGGGGTTACTGAAGCTTTCTTT. Translating it yields CAISAPGVTEAFF.